This T cell receptor (beta chain) was found in a study of T cell responses to AZD1222 COVID-19 vaccine. Study observations and caveats: The study sampled repertoires only after the peak T cell response. Receipt of two AZD1222 doses was followed by a rise in Spike-specific TCR breadth and depth. In a largely white British group with more females than males, clonal diversity was possibly underestimated. Vaccine-associated CD4 TCRs ranged over spike, dominating at 160-218 and 743-854.

Measured with immunoSEQ multiplex PCR; TCRdb has only the in-frame clones, and not every one. Altogether around 150,000 clones are present, 92% being singletons, with the ten largest covering roughly 4.5%. Germline CDR1 SEHNR, CDR2 FQNEAQ (reference sequence). CDR3 size: 12 residues. Between the trimmed V and J ends, which lost 4 bases and 3 bases, there was a span of 7 bases. A remark on this clone: Its antigen is not known.

The V and J genes are TRBV7-9 and TRBJ2-7; D perhaps matches TRBD2 (6 bases). The sample here was peripheral blood, taken on day 0 of MenACWY control vaccination. The origin of this receptor is an adult in good health. The CDR3, as DNA: TGTGCCAGCAGCTATAGCGGCTACGAGCAGTACTTC. Amino acids: CASSYSGYEQYF.